Below are 28 T cell receptor beta chains sequenced from a single sample in a study of early stage breast cancer tumors. TCRdb's copy holds only in-frame clones and misses some; the assay was immunoSEQ multiplex PCR. The sample has tens of thousands of clones, 70% to 75% seen once. Sample: breast tumor tissue. The receptors were sampled from a person under 45 with breast cancer.

V gene TRBV2 combines with J gene TRBJ1-1; 9 bases agree with TRBD1. The CDR3 extends over 16 amino acids. V trimming: 6 bases; J trimming: 3 bases; junction bases outside the gene matches: 11. Looked up from germline, CDR1 is SNHLY and CDR2 is FYNNEI. The CDR3 nucleotides read TGTGCCAGCAGAGGAGGACCGGGACAGGGCGACACTGAAGCTTTCTTT. Amino acids: CASRGGPGQGDTEAFF. Full variable domain (missing parts from reference TRBV2 and TRBJ1-1): EPEVTQTPSHQVTQMGQEVILRCVPISNHLYFYWYRQILGQKVEFLVSFYNNEISEKSEIFDDQFSVERPDGSNFTLKIRSTKLEDSAMYFCASRGGPGQGDTEAFFGQGTRLTVV.

V and J are TRBV7-2 and TRBJ2-2; D remains ambiguous. The V end was cut by 2 bases, the J end by 3 bases, with 7 bases between. Germline V gives CDR1 SGHTA, CDR2 FQGNSA. The CDR3 is 14 residues long. CDR3 protein: CASSLQVDTGELFF. CDR3 nucleotide sequence: TGTGCCAGCAGCTTACAGGTTGACACCGGGGAGCTGTTTTTT. Looking up the rest from reference TRBV7-2 and TRBJ2-2 gives the full variable domain: GAGVSQSPSNKVTEKGKDVELRCDPISGHTALYWYRQSLGQGLEFLIYFQGNSAPDKSGLPSDRFSAERTGGSVSTLTIQRTQQEDSAVYLCASSLQVDTGELFFGEGSRLTVL.

The chain recombines TRBV27 with TRBJ2-5; D possibly corresponds to TRBD1 (5 bases). This CDR3 has 11 amino acids. Germline-derived CDR1 and CDR2 are MNHEY and SMNVEV (reference sequence). Trimming shortened V by 8 bases and J by 11 bases, and 15 bases separated the two germline ends. In DNA form, the CDR3 reads TGTGCCAGCGGGCAGGGTTTTAGGCAGTACTTC. Protein: CASGQGFRQYF.

The V gene is TRBV2, the J gene TRBJ2-7; D may be TRBD1 (6 bases). CDR3 length: 13 amino acids. The germline V gene has CDR1 SNHLY and CDR2 FYNNEI. Trimming took 3 bases from V and 8 from J, leaving 14 bases between them. The CDR3 region has the DNA TGTGCCAGCAGTGAGCAGGGGTCTGGGCAGCAGTACTTC. Its protein product is CASSEQGSGQQYF. Complete variable domain (other parts from reference TRBV2 and TRBJ2-7): EPEVTQTPSHQVTQMGQEVILRCVPISNHLYFYWYRQILGQKVEFLVSFYNNEISEKSEIFDDQFSVERPDGSNFTLKIRSTKLEDSAMYFCASSEQGSGQQYFGPGTRLTVT.

This chain uses TRBV4-2 with TRBJ2-7, with 12 bases matching TRBD2. CDR1 and CDR2 from the germline V gene are LGHNA and YNFKEQ. The V segment lost 3 bases and the J segment 4 bases; nucleotides outside the gene matches: 13. The length of the CDR3 is 18 residues. CDR3 region: CASSHGLAGGPQEYEQYF. The CDR3 DNA sequence: TGTGCCAGCAGCCATGGGCTAGCGGGAGGGCCTCAGGAATACGAGCAGTACTTC.

The chain employs TRBV10-3 and TRBJ1-5; D call uncertain. V lost 4 bases and J lost 5, with 6 bases in between. The germline gives CDR1 ENHRY, CDR2 SYGVKD. The CDR3 spans 12 residues. The CDR3 sequence: CAISGVDQPQHF. CDR3 sequence (DNA): TGTGCCATCAGTGGGGTGGATCAGCCCCAGCATTTT.

This chain joins TRBV7-9 and TRBJ2-7, with 11 bases identical to TRBD2. CDR1 is SEHNR and CDR2 is FQNEAQ in the germline V gene (reference sequence). The CDR3 sequence is 14 residues long. Trimming cost V 4 bases and J 6 bases; bases outside gene matches: 5. The CDR3 reads CASSSLAGGLEQYF. CDR3 bases: TGTGCCAGCAGCTCCCTAGCGGGAGGTCTCGAGCAGTACTTC. Looking up the rest from reference TRBV7-9 and TRBJ2-7 gives the full variable domain: DTGVSQNPRHKITKRGQNVTFRCDPISEHNRLYWYRQTLGQGPEFLTYFQNEAQLEKSRLLSDRFSAERPKGSFSTLEIQRTEQGDSAMYLCASSSLAGGLEQYFGPGTRLTVT.

This clone has only one observation. The chain has TRBV18 and TRBJ2-7, with D possibly matching TRBD1 (6 bases). V lost 5 bases to trimming and J lost 7 bases, with 18 bases between them. The CDR3 loop spans 14 amino acids. Germline-derived CDR1 and CDR2 are KGHSH and LQKENI. The CDR3 sequence: CASSSVTGQGEQYF. The CDR3 DNA sequence: TGTGCCAGCTCAAGTGTAACAGGTCAGGGGGAGCAGTACTTC.

This rearrangement joins TRBV19 to TRBJ2-3; 11 nucleotides match TRBD2. From germline, CDR1 is LNHDA and CDR2 SQIVND (reference sequence). Germline trimming cut 1 base from V and 3 bases from J; bases unmatched to any gene: 3. This CDR3 has 16 residues. The CDR3 reads CASSIVASGRTDTQYF. CDR3 nucleotides: TGTGCCAGTAGTATAGTTGCTAGCGGGAGGACAGATACGCAGTATTTT.

V usage is TRBV2 and J usage is TRBJ1-5, with D perhaps matching TRBD1 (6 bases). This CDR3 contains 15 residues. The germline gives CDR1 SNHLY, CDR2 FYNNEI. V lost 4 bases and J lost 0, with 10 bases in between. CDR3 amino acids: CASSVNRVSNQPQHF. CDR3 DNA sequence: TGTGCCAGCAGTGTAAACAGGGTTAGCAATCAGCCCCAGCATTTT.

This clone was detected only a few times. This chain uses TRBV11-2 with TRBJ2-1; the match to TRBD2 covers 11 bases. CDR1 and CDR2 from the germline V gene are SGHAT and FQNNGV. V dropped 2 bases and J dropped 9; count of bases not matched to a gene: 9. The CDR3 is 16 residues long. The CDR3 region is CASSLLAGGPVIEQFF. The CDR3 DNA follows: TGTGCCAGCAGCTTATTAGCGGGAGGGCCGGTCATTGAGCAGTTCTTC.

The V call is TRBV29-1, the J call TRBJ1-6, with 8 bases that match TRBD1. Looked up from germline, CDR1 is SQVTM and CDR2 is ANQGSEA. V gave up 6 bases and J gave up 7 bases; unmatched junction bases: 5. The CDR3 loop spans 13 amino acids. CDR3 DNA sequence: TGCAGCGTCACCCAGGGGGCCAATTCACCCCTCCACTTT. This codes for CSVTQGANSPLHF.

The rearrangement uses TRBV7-3 and TRBJ2-2; D perhaps matches TRBD2 (6 bases). V dropped 5 bases and J dropped 7 bases, with 20 bases sitting between them. Germline V lookup: CDR1 SGHTA, CDR2 FQGTGA. This CDR3 is built from 16 residues. CDR3 DNA: TGTGCCAGCAGCCCTCTAGCCCCGGGAGAGGTCGGGGAGCTGTTTTTT. The encoded protein is CASSPLAPGEVGELFF.

The CDR3 DNA sequence: TGTGCCAGCAGTTGGCTGAGGGAGGAGACCCAGTACTTC. It encodes CASSWLREETQYF. V gene TRBV6-5 combines with J gene TRBJ2-5; D may be TRBD2 (5 bases). Germline CDR1 reads MNHEY; CDR2 reads SVGAGI. V lost 4 bases, J lost 5 bases, and 11 bases lay in between. The CDR3 covers 13 residues.

Only one count was recorded for this clone. The chain employs TRBV5-1 and TRBJ2-2, with D perhaps matching TRBD2 (6 bases). Germline-derived CDR1 and CDR2 are SGHRS and YFSETQ. Trimming took 0 bases from V and 4 from J, leaving 10 bases between them. This CDR3 has 15 residues. CDR3 protein: CASSLGGAGTGELFF. The DNA of the CDR3 is TGCGCCAGCAGCTTGGGAGGAGCGGGCACCGGGGAGCTGTTTTTT.

This clone was detected once. The chain has TRBV23-1 and TRBJ1-3; D is ambiguous. TRBV23-1 is flagged as an ORF with uncertain function. The V end lost 6 bases, the J end lost 10 bases, and 13 bases lay between the germline ends. The CDR3 covers 12 residues. Here the CDR3 reads CASSWVCPTIYF. CDR3 in DNA: TGCGCCAGCAGCTGGGTTTGCCCGACCATATATTTT.

J is TRBJ2-2 and V is TRBV6-5, with TRBD1 as a possible D gene (5 bases). CDR3 length: 14 amino acids. The germline V gene has CDR1 MNHEY and CDR2 SVGAGI. V dropped 4 bases and J dropped 13 bases, with 19 bases sitting between them. CDR3: CASSSPDSYRRLFF. DNA of the CDR3: TGTGCCAGCAGTTCTCCAGACAGTTACCGTAGGCTGTTTTTT.

The gene calls are TRBV7-2 and TRBJ2-3; possibly TRBD2 for D (5 bases). Germline V CDR1 and CDR2: SGHTA, FQGNSA. The V gene lost 1 base and the J gene lost 2 bases, with 16 bases spanning the gap. The CDR3 spans 17 residues. CDR3 DNA sequence: TGTGCCAGCAGCTTAGTCACCGGGATCCGCATCACAGATACGCAGTATTTT. Translation: CASSLVTGIRITDTQYF.

V is TRBV5-1 and J is TRBJ2-2; 8 bases fit TRBD2. The length of the CDR3 is 16 residues. Germline CDR1 SGHRS, CDR2 YFSETQ. V dropped 8 bases and J dropped 0; count of bases not matched to a gene: 9. In nucleotides, the CDR3 is TGCGCCAGTCATATCCCGGGACTAGCGAACACCGGGGAGCTGTTTTTT. This translates into CASHIPGLANTGELFF.

The chain is built from TRBV25-1 and TRBJ2-3; D gene ambiguous. This CDR3 has 15 amino acids. The ends were cut back, 1 base at V and 2 bases at J, with 10 bases in the middle. Per the germline V gene, CDR1 is MGHDK and CDR2 is SYGVNS. Written as DNA, the CDR3 is TGTGCCAGCAGTGAATCAATTCGACCCACAGATACGCAGTATTTT. It translates to CASSESIRPTDTQYF.

The gene calls are TRBV7-2 and TRBJ1-1; no clear D gene. The V end lost 1 base, the J end lost 3 bases, and 9 bases lay between the germline ends. CDR3 length: 14 amino acids. CDR1 and CDR2 from the germline V gene are SGHTA and FQGNSA. The CDR3 reads CASSLVGSDTEAFF. CDR3 bases: TGTGCCAGCAGCTTAGTGGGTTCGGACACTGAAGCTTTCTTT.

The chain has TRBV7-9 and TRBJ2-5, with 12 bases aligning to TRBD1. The V gene's germline CDR1 is SEHNR and CDR2 FQNEAQ (reference sequence). The CDR3 is 17 amino acids. Unmatched junction bases numbered 11, after V lost 5 bases and J lost 4 bases. CDR3 sequence: CASSIWDRGRGRETQYF. CDR3 DNA sequence: TGTGCCAGCAGCATTTGGGACAGGGGGCGCGGGCGAGAGACCCAGTACTTC.

This chain links TRBV13 with TRBJ2-4, with 10 bases that match TRBD2. The length of the CDR3 is 18 residues. V was pared by 3 bases and J by 0 bases, with 8 bases of the junction left unmatched. Germline V CDR1 and CDR2: PRHDT, FYEKMQ (reference sequence). CDR3 in amino acids: CASSLASGSTLAKNIQYF. The DNA of the CDR3 is TGTGCCAGCAGCTTGGCTAGCGGGAGTACTTTAGCCAAAAACATTCAGTACTTC.

The CDR3, as DNA: TGTGCCTGGAGTCCAGGTCTCAACTCTGGGGCCAACGTCCTGACTTTC. It is translated as CAWSPGLNSGANVLTF. The V and J genes are TRBV30 and TRBJ2-6; D is unclear. CDR1 and CDR2 from the germline V gene are GTSNPN and SVGIG (reference sequence). Trimming cost V 2 bases and J 0 bases, with 11 bases left between them. The CDR3 spans 16 residues.

The chain couples TRBV2 to TRBJ2-1; no definite D call. The CDR3 is made up of 12 amino acids. V lost 6 bases, J lost 8 bases, and 11 bases lay in between. The germline V gene has CDR1 SNHLY and CDR2 FYNNEI. In DNA, the CDR3 is TGTGCCAGCAGAGTGGTTCAATATGAGCAGTTCTTC. This encodes CASRVVQYEQFF.

CDR3 amino acids: CASRPGQSEAGGVPYEQYF. CDR3 DNA: TGTGCCAGCAGGCCGGGACAGAGTGAAGCGGGAGGAGTCCCCTACGAGCAGTACTTC. J is TRBJ2-7 and V is TRBV7-9; the match to TRBD2 covers 9 bases. Looked up from germline, CDR1 is SEHNR and CDR2 is FQNEAQ (reference sequence). The CDR3 totals 19 residues. The V segment lost 6 bases and the J segment 2 bases; nucleotides outside the gene matches: 20.

The V and J genes are TRBV4-1 and TRBJ2-1; the D call may be TRBD1 or TRBD2 (5 bases each). V was shortened by 1 base and J by 8 bases, with 12 bases between the two germline ends. The CDR3 has 14 amino acids. Germline-derived CDR1 and CDR2 are MGHRA and YSYEKL. The CDR3 DNA is TGCGCCAGCAGCCAAGGGGTCCAGGGACATGAGCAGTTCTTC. It is translated as CASSQGVQGHEQFF.

This chain uses TRBV7-2 with TRBJ1-5; D is undetermined. Trimming removed 4 bases at V and 0 bases at J, with 10 bases between. The CDR3 has 15 amino acids. Germline values: CDR1 SGHTA, CDR2 FQGNSA. In nucleotides, the CDR3 is TGTGCCAGCAGCTCCGAACTGAATAGCAATCAGCCCCAGCATTTT. Amino acids: CASSSELNSNQPQHF.